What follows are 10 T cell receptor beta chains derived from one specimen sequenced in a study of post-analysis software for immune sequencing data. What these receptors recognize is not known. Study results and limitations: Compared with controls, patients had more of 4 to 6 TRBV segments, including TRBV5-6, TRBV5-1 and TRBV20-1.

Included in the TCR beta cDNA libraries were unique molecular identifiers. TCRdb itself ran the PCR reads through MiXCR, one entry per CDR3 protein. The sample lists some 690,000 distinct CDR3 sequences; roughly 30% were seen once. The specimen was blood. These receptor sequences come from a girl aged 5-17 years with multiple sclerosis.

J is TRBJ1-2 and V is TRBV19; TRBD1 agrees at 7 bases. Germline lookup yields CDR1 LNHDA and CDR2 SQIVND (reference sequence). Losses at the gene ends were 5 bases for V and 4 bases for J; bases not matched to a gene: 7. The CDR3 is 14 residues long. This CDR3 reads CASSAFRDSYGYTF. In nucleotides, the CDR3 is TGTGCCAGTAGTGCATTCCGGGACAGCTATGGCTACACCTTC.

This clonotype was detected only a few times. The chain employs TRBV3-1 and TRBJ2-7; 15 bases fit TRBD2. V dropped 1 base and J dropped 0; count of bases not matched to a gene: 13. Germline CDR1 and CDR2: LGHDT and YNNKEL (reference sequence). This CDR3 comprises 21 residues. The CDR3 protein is CASSQAWAGLAGGTSSYEQYF. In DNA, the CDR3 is TGTGCCAGCAGCCAAGCTTGGGCGGGACTAGCGGGAGGTACTAGCTCCTACGAGCAGTACTTC.

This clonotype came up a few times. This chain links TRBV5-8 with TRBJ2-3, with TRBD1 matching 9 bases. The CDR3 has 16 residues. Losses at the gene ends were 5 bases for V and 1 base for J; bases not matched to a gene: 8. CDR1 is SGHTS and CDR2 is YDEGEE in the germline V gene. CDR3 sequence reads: CASRPRDRDGTDTQYF. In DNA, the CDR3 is TGTGCCAGCAGACCCCGGGACAGGGATGGCACAGATACGCAGTATTTT.

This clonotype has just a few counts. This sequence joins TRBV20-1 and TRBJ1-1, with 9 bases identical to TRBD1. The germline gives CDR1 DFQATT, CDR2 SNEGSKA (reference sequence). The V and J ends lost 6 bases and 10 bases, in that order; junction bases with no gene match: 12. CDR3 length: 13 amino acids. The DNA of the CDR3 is TGCAGTGCCAGGACAGGGGTGGTCGAGGGAGCTTTCTTT. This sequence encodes CSARTGVVEGAFF.

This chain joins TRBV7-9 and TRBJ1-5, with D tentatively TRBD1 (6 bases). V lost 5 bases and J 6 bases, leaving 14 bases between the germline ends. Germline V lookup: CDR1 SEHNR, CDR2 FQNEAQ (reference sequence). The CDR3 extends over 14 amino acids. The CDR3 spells CASSPQGTSQPQHF. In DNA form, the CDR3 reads TGTGCCAGCAGCCCCCAGGGGACAAGTCAGCCCCAGCATTTT.

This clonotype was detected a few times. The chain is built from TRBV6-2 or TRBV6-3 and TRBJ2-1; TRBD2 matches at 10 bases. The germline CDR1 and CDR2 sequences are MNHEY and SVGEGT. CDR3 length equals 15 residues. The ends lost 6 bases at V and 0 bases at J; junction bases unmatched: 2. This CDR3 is CASRASGSSYNEQFF. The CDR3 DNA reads TGTGCCAGCAGGGCTAGCGGGAGCTCCTACAATGAGCAGTTCTTC.

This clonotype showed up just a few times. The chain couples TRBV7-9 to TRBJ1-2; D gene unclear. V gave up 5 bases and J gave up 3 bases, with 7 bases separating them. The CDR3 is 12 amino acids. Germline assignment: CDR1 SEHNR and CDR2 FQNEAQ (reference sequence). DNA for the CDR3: TGTGCCAGCAGCATGGCGGACTATGGCTACACCTTC. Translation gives CASSMADYGYTF.

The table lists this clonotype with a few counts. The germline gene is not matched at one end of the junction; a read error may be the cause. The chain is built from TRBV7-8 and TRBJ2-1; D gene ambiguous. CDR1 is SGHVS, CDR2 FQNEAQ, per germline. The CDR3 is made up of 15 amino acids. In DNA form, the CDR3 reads TGTGCCGGCAGCTTAGAACAAAGCTCCTACAATGAGCAGTTCTTC. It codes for CAGSLEQSSYNEQFF.

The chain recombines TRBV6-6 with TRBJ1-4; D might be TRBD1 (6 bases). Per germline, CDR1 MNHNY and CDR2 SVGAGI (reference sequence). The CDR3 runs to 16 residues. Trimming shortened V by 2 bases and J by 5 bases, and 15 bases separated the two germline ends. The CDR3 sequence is CASSYARGRANEKLFF. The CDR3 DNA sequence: TGTGCCAGCAGTTACGCCAGGGGAAGGGCCAATGAAAAACTGTTTTTT.

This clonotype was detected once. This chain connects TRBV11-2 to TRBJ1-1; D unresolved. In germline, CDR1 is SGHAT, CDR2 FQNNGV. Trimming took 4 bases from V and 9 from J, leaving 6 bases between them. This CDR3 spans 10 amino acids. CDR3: CASSWPQAFF. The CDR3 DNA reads TGTGCCAGCAGCTGGCCACAAGCTTTCTTT. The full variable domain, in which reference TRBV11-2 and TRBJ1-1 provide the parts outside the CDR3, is EAGVAQSPRYKIIEKRQSVAFWCNPISGHATLYWYQQILGQGPKLLIQFQNNGVVDDSQLPKDRFSAERLKGVDSTLKIQPAKLEDSAVYLCASSWPQAFFGQGTRLTVV.